Below are 2 T cell receptor beta chains sequenced from a single sample in a study of blood T cell repertoires in COVID-19. Measured with immunoSEQ multiplex PCR; TCRdb has only the in-frame clones, and not every one. The sample yields roughly 250,000 clones, roughly four fifths seen once. The sequenced sample was peripheral blood. The receptors derive from a woman in her 50s with acute or convalescent COVID-19.

The chain carries TRBV7-2 and TRBJ1-2; no firm D call. V was trimmed by 0 bases and J by 2 bases, leaving 10 bases between them. Looked up from germline, CDR1 is SGHTA and CDR2 is FQGNSA. There are 15 residues in the CDR3. Written as DNA, the CDR3 is TGTGCCAGCAGCTTAGCCCCTGGCGGAAACTATGGCTACACCTTC. This gives the protein CASSLAPGGNYGYTF.

The chain combines TRBV7-2 with TRBJ1-5; TRBD1 matches at 8 bases. This CDR3 is 16 amino acids long. Trimming took 5 bases from V and 5 from J; bases not matched to a gene: 11. The germline V gene has CDR1 SGHTA and CDR2 FQGNSA. CDR3 sequence reads: CASSQFGPGGYQPQHF. For the CDR3, the DNA is TGTGCCAGCAGCCAATTCGGTCCAGGGGGCTATCAGCCCCAGCATTTT.